This TCR beta chain came from a study of T cells in Graves' hyperthyroidism and ophthalmopathy. Study outcomes and limitations: For ophthalmopathy, model prediction preceded onset by a median about 6.4 months.

Exclusion of a patient resulted from uncontrolled infection, other autoimmune disease, pregnancy or lactation. Clinical symptoms, serum thyroxine, TRAb, thyroid ultrasound and orbital computed tomography established diagnosis. CDR1 MDHEN and CDR2 SYDVKM come from the germline V gene. V lost 3 bases to trimming and J lost 2 bases, with 13 bases between them. The CDR3 runs to 15 residues. This clonotype came up a few times. Its antigen is undetermined. The TCR beta CDR3 regions underwent amplification using RNA transcripts as the source. HTBI primers were employed in a first-round RT-PCR of the TCR CDR3. TCRdb independently ran MiXCR on the multiplex PCR reads; one entry per CDR3 protein. The sample consists of roughly 420,000 distinct CDR3 sequences, roughly an eighth of them appearing once.

This chain uses TRBV28 with TRBJ1-2; D might be TRBD1 (5 bases). The specimen sequenced was blood. The origin of this receptor is a woman younger than 35 with Graves' hyperthyroidism. CDR3 DNA: TGTGCCAGCAGTTTGTTGGGGCTCCAAAACTATGGCTACACCTTC. Protein product: CASSLLGLQNYGYTF.